The present TCR beta chain was sequenced within a study of a mutant IDH1 vaccine in newly diagnosed glioma. Study at large: The treated population exhibited a male proportion of roughly 60%, a female proportion of roughly 40%, and a mean age of approximately 41 years.

Described time point: week 5, during vaccination. Each dose delivered 300 ug of mutant IDH1 20-mer peptide subcutaneously with imiquimod. The germline V gene has CDR1 SGHTA and CDR2 FQGNSA. The germline V and J ends were trimmed by 3 bases and 2 bases, with 13 bases remaining between them. This CDR3 has 15 amino acids. Comments on this clone: What it binds is not known.

The data were produced by immunoSEQ multiplex PCR, yet TCRdb's version contains in-frame clones alone and is incomplete. The sample shows about 26,000 clones, roughly three quarters of them seen only once. The clonotype originates from a man between 35 and 55 years old with glioma. Some clones in this sample may be carry-over from other donors' samples. The chain is built from TRBV7-2 and TRBJ1-2, with a tentative D call TRBD1 (5 bases). Sequenced here: PBMCs, sampled from a glioma patient whose treatment included an IDH1 peptide vaccine. The CDR3 reads CASSLGGIGNYGYTF. The CDR3 nucleotides are TGTGCCAGCAGCTTGGGGGGGATAGGGAACTATGGCTACACCTTC.